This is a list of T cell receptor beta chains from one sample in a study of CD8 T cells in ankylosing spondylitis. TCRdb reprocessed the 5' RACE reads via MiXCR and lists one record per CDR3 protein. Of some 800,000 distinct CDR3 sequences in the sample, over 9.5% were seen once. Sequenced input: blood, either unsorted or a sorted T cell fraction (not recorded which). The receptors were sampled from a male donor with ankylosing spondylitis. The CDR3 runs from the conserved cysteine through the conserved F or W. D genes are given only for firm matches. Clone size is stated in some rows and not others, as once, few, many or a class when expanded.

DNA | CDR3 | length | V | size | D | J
TGTGCCAGCTCACCTGCTGGCAGTCGGGACACCGGGGAGCTGTTTTTT | CASSPAGSRDTGELFF | 16 | TRBV18 | . | . | TRBJ2-2
TGTGCCAGCAGCCAAGATTTCGGGGCCAACGTCCTGACTTTC | CASSQDFGANVLTF | 14 | TRBV4-2 | few | . | TRBJ2-6
TGTGCCAGCACCCAAAGGTTAAGCGCCCATACGCAGTATTTT | CASTQRLSAHTQYF | 14 | TRBV28 | . | . | TRBJ2-3
TGTGCCAGCAGCAAAGATGTGGACGGGCGGCAGCCCCAGCATTTT | CASSKDVDGRQPQHF | 15 | TRBV12-3/TRBV12-4 | many | . | TRBJ1-5
TGCGCCAGCAGGTGGGGGCGACGGAACGAGCAGTACTTC | CASRWGRRNEQYF | 13 | TRBV10-2 | many | . | TRBJ2-7
TGTGCCAGCATGGGGGTAGCGGGAGGCCAGAGCTCCTACAATGAGCAGTTCTTC | CASMGVAGGQSSYNEQFF | 18 | TRBV6-2/TRBV6-3 | few | TRBD2 | TRBJ2-1
TGTGCCAGCAGCCAAGATCAGGGCTCAAGGGGGTCCCAGTACTTC | CASSQDQGSRGSQYF | 15 | TRBV4-2 | . | . | TRBJ2-5
TGTGCCAGCAGCGACCTTTGGGGGAAGAACACTGAAGCTTTCTTT | CASSDLWGKNTEAFF | 15 | TRBV6-1 | . | . | TRBJ1-1
TGTGCCTGGAGTGTACCCAATGAGCAGTTCTTC | CAWSVPNEQFF | 11 | TRBV30 | . | . | TRBJ2-1
TGTGCCAGCAGCTTGTCTTGGGGTGAAGGCTACACCTTC | CASSLSWGEGYTF | 13 | TRBV5-5 | . | . | TRBJ1-2
TGCAGCGTTGGGACAGGGCCCGCTGAAGCTTTCTTT | CSVGTGPAEAFF | 12 | TRBV29-1 | few | TRBD1 | TRBJ1-1
TGCGCCAGCAGCTTCGGACAGGGATTCTACGAGCAGTACTTC | CASSFGQGFYEQYF | 14 | TRBV4-3 | many | TRBD1 | TRBJ2-7
TGTGCCAGCACCCCCCGGGGTAACATGAACACTGAAGCTTTCTTT | CASTPRGNMNTEAFF | 15 | TRBV12-3/TRBV12-4 | . | . | TRBJ1-1
TGCGCCAGCAGCTTGAGACACCTTAGCACAGATACGCAGTATTTT | CASSLRHLSTDTQYF | 15 | TRBV5-1 | few | . | TRBJ2-3
TGTGCCAGCAGCTACCCGACTAGCGGGGGCCGAAAGCGCGAGACCCAGTACTTC | CASSYPTSGGRKRETQYF | 18 | TRBV5-5 | few | TRBD2 | TRBJ2-5
TGTGCCAGCAGCCTGCGAAGAACACGCCCCCAGCCCCAGCATTTT | CASSLRRTRPQPQHF | 15 | TRBV5-6 | few | . | TRBJ1-5
TGTGCCAGCAGCCAGGGATCGTTCTATGGCTACACCTTC | CASSQGSFYGYTF | 13 | TRBV7-2 | few | . | TRBJ1-2
TGCAGTCCTTTTAGGGCCAACTATGGCTACACCTTC | CSPFRANYGYTF | 12 | TRBV20-1 | many | . | TRBJ1-2
TGTGCCAGCAGCAGGAGTAACACGCCCCTCCACTTT | CASSRSNTPLHF | 12 | TRBV6-6 | many | . | TRBJ1-6
TGCGCCAGCAGTGAGTCAGGGACTAGCAGGTGGAATGAGCAGTTCTTC | CASSESGTSRWNEQFF | 16 | TRBV10-1 | . | TRBD2 | TRBJ2-1
TGTGCCAGCAGGTTACTTGGGGGCCTTAATGAGCAGTTCTTC | CASRLLGGLNEQFF | 14 | TRBV27 | few | . | TRBJ2-1
TGCAGTGCTAGACAAGCCGCGGGCAAAAACATTCAGTACTTC | CSARQAAGKNIQYF | 14 | TRBV20-1 | . | . | TRBJ2-4
TGTGCCAGCAGTCACGTCCCCTCTGGGGCCAACGTCCTGACTTTC | CASSHVPSGANVLTF | 15 | TRBV12-3/TRBV12-4 | few | . | TRBJ2-6
TGTGCCAGCAGCTTTAGAGGACCAGGGGATACGCAGTATTTT | CASSFRGPGDTQYF | 14 | TRBV7-2 | many | . | TRBJ2-3
TGCGCCAGCAGCCACGACAGGGGCCCTAATCAGCCCCAGCATTTT | CASSHDRGPNQPQHF | 15 | TRBV4-3 | . | TRBD1 | TRBJ1-5
TGTGCCACATACAGGGGCAATTCCTACGAGCAGTACTTC | CATYRGNSYEQYF | 13 | TRBV10-3 | many | TRBD1 | TRBJ2-7
TGTGCCAGTAGTCGACAGGGGAGAATCGGGTACGAGCAGTACTTC | CASSRQGRIGYEQYF | 15 | TRBV19 | few | TRBD1 | TRBJ2-7
TGCGCCAGCACGCGGTCGTGGGGGGACACCTATGGCTACACCTTC | CASTRSWGDTYGYTF | 15 | TRBV5-1 | . | . | TRBJ1-2
TGTGCCAGCTCACCTATACAGCGCACGACTGAAGCTTTCTTT | CASSPIQRTTEAFF | 14 | TRBV18 | few | . | TRBJ1-1
TGTGCCAGCAGCGTAGAGTCCTGGGCCCACGAGCAGTACTTC | CASSVESWAHEQYF | 14 | TRBV9 | . | . | TRBJ2-7
TGTGCCATCAGTGATCAGGGCGGGAGGACCTCGGATACGCAGTATTTT | CAISDQGGRTSDTQYF | 16 | TRBV10-3 | . | TRBD2 | TRBJ2-3
TGCAGCGTTAAAAGCGGGACAAGCTCTGGAAACACCATATATTTT | CSVKSGTSSGNTIYF | 15 | TRBV29-1 | . | . | TRBJ1-3
TGTGCCAGCAGCCCCCGGGGATTGCGGACAGGGGTGGATGAGCAGTTCTTC | CASSPRGLRTGVDEQFF | 17 | TRBV11-3 | . | TRBD1 | TRBJ2-1
TGCAGTGCCCGGGACTACAGGAGTGGCACAGATACGCAGTATTTT | CSARDYRSGTDTQYF | 15 | TRBV20-1 | many | TRBD2 | TRBJ2-3
TGTGCCAGCAGCTTCCATATGAACGAAAACATTCAGTACTTC | CASSFHMNENIQYF | 14 | TRBV7-9 | few | . | TRBJ2-4
TGTGCCAGCAGCCCCAGTCGCGTTCTGAACAATGAGCAGTTCTTC | CASSPSRVLNNEQFF | 15 | TRBV11-3 | . | . | TRBJ2-1
TGCAGTGCTAGAGCCCCTGGGACAGGGTATGGCTACACCTTC | CSARAPGTGYGYTF | 14 | TRBV20-1 | few | TRBD1 | TRBJ1-2
TGTGCCACCAGTGACACCGGGACTAGCGGGAGTGATGAGCAGTTCTTC | CATSDTGTSGSDEQFF | 16 | TRBV24-1 | . | TRBD2 | TRBJ2-1
TGCAGTTCGTTCGGGTATGACACAGATACGCAGTATTTT | CSSFGYDTDTQYF | 13 | TRBV20-1 | . | . | TRBJ2-3
TGTGCCAGCAGCCAAGAGGACTTGGACTCCTACGAGCAGTACTTC | CASSQEDLDSYEQYF | 15 | TRBV4-2 | many | . | TRBJ2-7
TGTGCCAGCAGTTACGGCAATGATCCAGTTCGTCAGCCCCAGCATTTT | CASSYGNDPVRQPQHF | 16 | TRBV6-5 | few | . | TRBJ1-5
TGCAGTGCTAGTGAGGTGGGAGAGCAGTACTTC | CSASEVGEQYF | 11 | TRBV20-1 | few | . | TRBJ2-7
TGCGCCAGCACCCTCGGACGAGTCGGGGAGCTGTTTTTT | CASTLGRVGELFF | 13 | TRBV5-1 | few | . | TRBJ2-2
TGCAGTGCTAGCCAGACTAGCGGGAGCTACAATGAGCAGTTCTTC | CSASQTSGSYNEQFF | 15 | TRBV20-1 | . | TRBD2 | TRBJ2-1
TGTGCCAGCAGCCCCCCGGCGGGATTATACCCAGATACGCAGTATTTT | CASSPPAGLYPDTQYF | 16 | TRBV9 | few | . | TRBJ2-3
TGTGCCAGCTCACAGGGGGCCGGAGGCTATGGCTACACCTTC | CASSQGAGGYGYTF | 14 | TRBV12-3/TRBV12-4 | many | TRBD1 | TRBJ1-2
TGTGCCAGCAGTGTGACGTACAGTCAAGAGACCCAGTACTTC | CASSVTYSQETQYF | 14 | TRBV2 | few | . | TRBJ2-5
TGCAGCGTTCAGACAGGGATTGACACTGAAGCTTTCTTT | CSVQTGIDTEAFF | 13 | TRBV29-1 | . | TRBD1 | TRBJ1-1
TGCGCCAGCAGCTTGACCGGGCGGATCACAGATACGCAGTATTTT | CASSLTGRITDTQYF | 15 | TRBV5-1 | few | . | TRBJ2-3
TGTGCCAGCAGCGTACGGGGCGGCATGAACACCGGGGAGCTGTTTTTT | CASSVRGGMNTGELFF | 16 | TRBV9 | few | . | TRBJ2-2
TGCGCCAGCAGCTTCAGGGGGCTGTGGAACAATGAGCAGTTCTTC | CASSFRGLWNNEQFF | 15 | TRBV5-1 | . | TRBD1 | TRBJ2-1
TGTGCCAGCAGCGTAGAGTGGGGGGGCTCAGACATTCAGTACTTC | CASSVEWGGSDIQYF | 15 | TRBV9 | many | . | TRBJ2-4
TGTGCCAGCAGTCCCGGGGCAGTAGAGAATGAGCAGTTCTTC | CASSPGAVENEQFF | 14 | TRBV28 | few | . | TRBJ2-1
TGCAGTGCTAGTATGGGTCTCGACACCGGGGAGCTGTTTTTT | CSASMGLDTGELFF | 14 | TRBV20-1 | . | . | TRBJ2-2
TGTGCCAGCATCCTGGACGCGAGGGGCACTGAAGCTTTCTTT | CASILDARGTEAFF | 14 | TRBV6-1 | . | . | TRBJ1-1
TGTGCCAGCAATCTAGCGGGAAAGGAGTTCTTC | CASNLAGKEFF | 11 | TRBV6-5 | . | TRBD2 | TRBJ2-1